This TCR beta chain was retrieved from a study of T cell changes during pregnancy in multiple sclerosis. The repertoire was sequenced with immunoSEQ multiplex PCR; TCRdb's copy has only in-frame clones and lacks some. This sample has tens of thousands of clones; 92% occur once, and the top ten carry under 1.5%. The CDR3 contains 16 residues. From germline, CDR1 is SGHDN and CDR2 FVKESK. Trimming shortened V by 4 bases and J by 6 bases, and 19 bases separated the two germline ends. The chain employs TRBV14 and TRBJ1-5, with D possibly TRBD1 on 5 matching bases. The clonotype originates from a female donor with multiple sclerosis, enrolled in a pregnancy study. The sequenced sample was peripheral blood, obtained before pregnancy. As DNA, the CDR3 is TGTGCCAGCAGCCGTGGGGGACTCTCTTGGACTCAGCCCCAGCATTTT. Translated: CASSRGGLSWTQPQHF. Full variable domain (remainder filled in from reference TRBV14 and TRBJ1-5): EAGVTQFPSHSVIEKGQTVTLRCDPISGHDNLYWYRRVMGKEIKFLLHFVKESKQDESGMPNNRFLAERTGGTYSTLKVQPAELEDSGVYFCASSRGGLSWTQPQHFGDGTRLSIL.